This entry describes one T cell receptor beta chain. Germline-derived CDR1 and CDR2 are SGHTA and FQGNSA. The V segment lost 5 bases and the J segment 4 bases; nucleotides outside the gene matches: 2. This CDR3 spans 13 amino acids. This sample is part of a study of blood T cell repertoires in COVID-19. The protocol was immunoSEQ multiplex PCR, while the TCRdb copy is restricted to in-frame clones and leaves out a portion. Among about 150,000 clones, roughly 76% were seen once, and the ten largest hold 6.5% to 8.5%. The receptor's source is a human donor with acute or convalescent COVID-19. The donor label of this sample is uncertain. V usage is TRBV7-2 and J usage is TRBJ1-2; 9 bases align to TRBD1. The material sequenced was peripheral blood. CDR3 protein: CASSPDRGYGYTF. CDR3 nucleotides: TGTGCCAGCAGCCCGGACAGGGGCTATGGCTACACCTTC.